Below, 3 T cell receptor beta chains from the same sample are listed, as sequenced in a study of blood T cell repertoires in COVID-19. This table comes from immunoSEQ multiplex PCR, and its TCRdb copy is limited to in-frame clones, with some not included. Of approximately 190,000 clones in the sample, almost 85% were seen once. The sequenced material came from peripheral blood. Receptors originate from a human donor with acute or convalescent COVID-19. The donor label of this sample is uncertain.

The gene calls are TRBV5-1 and TRBJ2-1; maybe TRBD1 (6 bases). The CDR3 has 16 amino acids. Germline loops: CDR1 SGHRS, CDR2 YFSETQ. V was trimmed by 3 bases and J by 9 bases, leaving 22 bases between them. DNA for the CDR3: TGCGCCAGCAGCTCGACGGCCGGGACCCAAGGGGGTGAGCAGTTCTTC. Translated: CASSSTAGTQGGEQFF.

The chain joins TRBV6-5 to TRBJ1-6; no clear D gene. CDR3 length equals 15 residues. Between the trimmed V and J ends, which lost 0 bases and 13 bases, there was a span of 16 bases. From germline, CDR1 is MNHEY and CDR2 SVGAGI. CDR3: CASSYSSLDGGPLHF. CDR3 coding DNA: TGTGCCAGCAGTTACTCGAGCCTCGATGGAGGTCCCCTCCACTTT.

The V and J genes are TRBV7-9 and TRBJ2-5; 7 bases are shared with TRBD1. CDR3 length equals 13 residues. V shed 7 bases and J 5 bases; nucleotides not matched to a gene: 7. Germline V gene data show CDR1 as SEHNR and CDR2 as FQNEAQ (reference sequence). The CDR3 nucleotides are TGTGCCAGCACCCGCGTAGGGGGCGAGACCCAGTACTTC. Its translation is CASTRVGGETQYF.